The TCR beta chain described here comes from a study of blood T cells in healthy people across ages. A sample-barcoded 5' primer and a J-beta primer mix were used in a second PCR of roughly 7 to 11 cycles. Each CDR3 protein gets one entry after TCRdb re-called the 5' RACE reads with MiXCR. This sample has about 1.5 million distinct CDR3 sequences; 35% to 45% occur once, and the top ten carry around 4%. The table lists this clonotype with a few counts. Germline lookup yields CDR1 MGHRA and CDR2 YSYEKL. The CDR3 is 14 amino acids. Trimming removed 1 base at V and 2 bases at J, with 8 bases between. This chain joins TRBV4-1 and TRBJ1-2; D is unclear. Specimen: blood. This sequence originates from a woman younger than 30 in good health. The CDR3 DNA is TGCGCCAGCAGCCAAGTCGGACTGAACTATGGCTACACCTTC. Translation gives CASSQVGLNYGYTF.